This T cell receptor beta chain stems from a study of CD8 T cells in Susac syndrome. About the study: At blood draw, Susac syndrome patients were therapy-naive, on corticosteroids, or on intravenous immunoglobulin alone.

The RNA input was roughly 0.45 to 1 ug, and it was reverse transcribed with random hexamers. The method of amplification for TCR beta CDR3 was immunoSEQ multiplex PCR, covering 54 Vbeta and 13 Jbeta. TCRdb independently ran MiXCR on the immunoSEQ multiplex PCR reads; one entry per CDR3 protein. This sample yields approximately 77,000 distinct CDR3 sequences, of which around 93% are seen a single time; around 0.52% belongs to the top ten. About this clonotype itself: The antigen is unknown.

V dropped 5 bases and J dropped 1; count of bases not matched to a gene: 14. The CDR3 loop spans 18 amino acids. Germline V gives CDR1 LNHNV, CDR2 YYDKDF (reference sequence). Both CD4+ and CD8+ T cells were negatively isolated, and TEMRA cells underwent FACS enrichment. The study, taken as a whole, reports: By the study's own acknowledgment, its TCR sequencing and HLA analysis included relatively few individuals.

The sequenced sample was CD4+ T cells from PBMCs. The TCR originated in a human donor with Susac syndrome. V gene TRBV15 combines with J gene TRBJ2-7; 10 bases match TRBD2. The CDR3 DNA follows: TGTGCCACCAGCCACACAACTACTAGCGGGGTGCGTTCCTACGAGCAGTACTTC. Its protein product is CATSHTTTSGVRSYEQYF.